The 14 T cell receptor beta chains given below trace back to one sample, sequenced in a study of cytomegalovirus exposure and HLA in healthy donors. The data were produced by immunoSEQ multiplex PCR, yet TCRdb's version contains in-frame clones alone and is incomplete. The sample shows about 98,000 clones, roughly 85% of them seen only once. Sequenced material: PBMCs. These receptors originate from a young woman in good health and CMV-seronegative.

The rearrangement joins TRBV5-1 to TRBJ2-7; a weak D match, TRBD2 (5 bases). Per germline, CDR1 SGHRS and CDR2 YFSETQ. Deletions cut 2 bases from V and 3 bases from J, with 9 bases between. The CDR3 contains 13 residues. CDR3 sequence reads: CASSFSSHYEQYF. The DNA of the CDR3 is TGCGCCAGCAGCTTCTCTAGCCACTACGAGCAGTACTTC.

The chain recombines TRBV21-1 with TRBJ1-2; the table's TRBD1 call for D was not verified on the DNA. TRBV21-1 is classified as a pseudogene. The length of the CDR3 is 14 residues. The CDR3 is CASSALTGCSCYTF. The CDR3 nucleotides are TGTGCCAGCAGCGCCCTGACAGGGTGTTCCTGCTACACCTTC.

This chain links TRBV10-3 with TRBJ2-7; 8 bases fit TRBD1. The germline CDR1 and CDR2 sequences are ENHRY and SYGVKD. The CDR3 is 14 residues long. With V trimmed by 6 bases and J by 0 bases, 4 bases remained unmatched. In nucleotides, the CDR3 is TGTGCCATCAGGGGACAGGCGAGCTCCTACGAGCAGTACTTC. Protein sequence: CAIRGQASSYEQYF.

This clone was seen only once. This chain uses TRBV7-8 with TRBJ2-7; 7 nucleotides align to TRBD2. The CDR3 contains 16 residues. Germline V gene lookup returns CDR1 SGHVS and CDR2 FQNEAQ. The J segment lost 0 bases and the V segment lost 2 bases, leaving 7 bases of the junction unmatched. The CDR3 coding sequence is TGTGCCAGCAGCTTATTTACGGGCGGGAGCTCCTACGAGCAGTACTTC. It specifies CASSLFTGGSSYEQYF.

V and J are TRBV29-1 and TRBJ1-5; tentative D call: TRBD1 (6 bases). Germline V gene sequence: CDR1 SQVTM, CDR2 ANQGSEA. V was shortened by 5 bases and J by 6 bases, with 14 bases between the two germline ends. There are 13 residues in the CDR3. The CDR3 loop reads CSVLLGAGQPQHF. The DNA for the CDR3 is TGCAGCGTTCTGTTGGGGGCGGGTCAGCCCCAGCATTTT.

This clone was detected only a few times. J is TRBJ2-7 and V is TRBV6-6; D may be TRBD1 (7 bases). The germline V and J ends were trimmed by 0 bases and 4 bases, with 13 bases remaining between them. The CDR3 is made up of 15 amino acids. From germline, CDR1 is MNHNY and CDR2 SVGAGI (reference sequence). The CDR3 loop is CASSYSGGGGYEQYF. Here the CDR3 DNA reads TGTGCCAGCAGTTACTCAGGAGGGGGCGGATACGAGCAGTACTTC.

This clone was picked up one time. The chain has TRBV11-3 and TRBJ1-1, with TRBD1 identical over 7 bases. Unmatched junction bases numbered 3, after V lost 5 bases and J lost 3 bases. CDR1 SGHNT and CDR2 YENEEA come from the germline V gene. The CDR3 totals 13 residues. This CDR3 is CASSPGTDTEAFF. The CDR3 DNA follows: TGTGCCAGCAGCCCTGGGACAGACACTGAAGCTTTCTTT.

V and J are TRBV9 and TRBJ1-6; TRBD1 might be the D (6 bases). CDR1 and CDR2 (germline): SGDLS, YYNGEE. V was shortened by 0 bases and J by 2 bases, with 9 bases between the two germline ends. CDR3 length: 16 residues. The DNA of the CDR3 is TGTGCCAGCAGCGTAGAAGGGGGAACCTATAATTCACCCCTCCACTTT. Protein product: CASSVEGGTYNSPLHF.

This chain connects TRBV19 to TRBJ2-5; possibly TRBD2 for D (6 bases). CDR3 size: 16 residues. V lost 5 bases and J lost 5, with 21 bases in between. CDR1 and CDR2 (germline): LNHDA, SQIVND (reference sequence). Here the CDR3 reads CASSLMGGRQGETQYF. The DNA of the CDR3 is TGTGCCAGTAGTCTCATGGGGGGAAGACAAGGGGAGACCCAGTACTTC. The complete variable domain, with remaining parts taken from reference TRBV19 and TRBJ2-5, reads DGGITQSPKYLFRKEGQNVTLSCEQNLNHDAMYWYRQDPGQGLRLIYYSQIVNDFQKGDIAEGYSVSREKKESFPLTVTSAQKNPTAFYLCASSLMGGRQGETQYFGPGTRLLVL.

V usage is TRBV5-1 and J usage is TRBJ2-3; 13 bases match TRBD2. Germline V gene sequence: CDR1 SGHRS, CDR2 YFSETQ. V dropped 4 bases and J dropped 6; count of bases not matched to a gene: 8. This CDR3 region has 16 residues. DNA for the CDR3: TGCGCCAGCAGCCAGGGACTAGCGGGGCCTTCCGATACGCAGTATTTT. Protein product: CASSQGLAGPSDTQYF. Using reference TRBV5-1 and TRBJ2-3 for the parts outside the CDR3, the full variable domain is KAGVTQTPRYLIKTRGQQVTLSCSPISGHRSVSWYQQTPGQGLQFLFEYFSETQRNKGNFPGRFSGRQFSNSRSEMNVSTLELGDSALYLCASSQGLAGPSDTQYFGPGTRLTVL.

The chain recombines TRBV6-6 with TRBJ2-7; D unclear. Trimming cost V 4 bases and J 5 bases, with 9 bases left between them. CDR1 MNHNY and CDR2 SVGAGI come from the germline V gene (reference sequence). The CDR3 is 12 residues long. The CDR3 reads CASSSVRHEQYF. CDR3 DNA sequence: TGTGCCAGCAGTTCTGTCAGGCACGAGCAGTACTTC.

This chain joins TRBV5-1 and TRBJ1-2; D is undetermined. Between the trimmed V and J ends, which lost 6 bases and 5 bases, there was a span of 8 bases. Germline values: CDR1 SGHRS, CDR2 YFSETQ. The CDR3 runs 11 residues. CDR3 DNA: TGCGCCAGCACGGGAGATTATGGCTACACCTTC. This translates into CASTGDYGYTF.

The chain couples TRBV10-3 to TRBJ2-7; the D is unclear. Looked up from germline, CDR1 is ENHRY and CDR2 is SYGVKD. The length of the CDR3 is 13 residues. V lost 10 bases and J lost 4, with 17 bases in between. The CDR3 coding sequence is TGTGCCACCCTGTCGATTGACTCGTACGAGCAGTACTTC. Its translation: CATLSIDSYEQYF.

This chain links TRBV5-8 with TRBJ2-1, with D possibly matching TRBD1 (5 bases). V dropped 2 bases and J dropped 10 bases, with 10 bases sitting between them. Germline loops: CDR1 SGHTS, CDR2 YDEGEE. The CDR3 has 12 amino acids. Here the CDR3 DNA reads TGTGCCAGCAGCTTTGGGGCTGGGGAGCAGTTCTTC. Translation: CASSFGAGEQFF.